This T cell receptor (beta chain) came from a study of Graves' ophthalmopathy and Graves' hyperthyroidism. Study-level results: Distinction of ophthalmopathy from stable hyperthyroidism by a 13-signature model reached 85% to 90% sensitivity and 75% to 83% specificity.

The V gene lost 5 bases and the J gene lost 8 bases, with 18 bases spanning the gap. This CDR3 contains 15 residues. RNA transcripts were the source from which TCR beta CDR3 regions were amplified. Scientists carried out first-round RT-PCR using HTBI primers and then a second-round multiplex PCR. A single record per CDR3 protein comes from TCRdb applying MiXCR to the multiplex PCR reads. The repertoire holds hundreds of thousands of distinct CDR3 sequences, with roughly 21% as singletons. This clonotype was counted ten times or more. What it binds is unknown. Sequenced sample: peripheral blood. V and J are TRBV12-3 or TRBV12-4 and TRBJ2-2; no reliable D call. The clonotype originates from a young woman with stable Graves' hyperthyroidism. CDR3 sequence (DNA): TGTGCCAGCAGTCCCCCGGACCTCTCACCAGGGGAGCTGTTTTTT. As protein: CASSPPDLSPGELFF.